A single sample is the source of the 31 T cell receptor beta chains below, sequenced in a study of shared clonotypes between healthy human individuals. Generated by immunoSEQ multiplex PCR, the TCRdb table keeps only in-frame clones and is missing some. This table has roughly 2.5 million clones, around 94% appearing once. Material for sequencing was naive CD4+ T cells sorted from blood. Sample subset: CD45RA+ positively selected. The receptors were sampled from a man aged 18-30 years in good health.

The chain's CDR3 is CASSFSSGGPEGQYF. CDR3 bases: TGCGCCAGCAGCTTTTCTAGCGGGGGCCCGGAAGGGCAGTATTTT. This chain links TRBV5-1 with TRBJ2-3; TRBD2 matches at 10 bases. The CDR3 sequence is 15 residues long. Losses at the gene ends were 2 bases for V and 11 bases for J; bases not matched to a gene: 11. Germline CDR1 and CDR2: SGHRS and YFSETQ.

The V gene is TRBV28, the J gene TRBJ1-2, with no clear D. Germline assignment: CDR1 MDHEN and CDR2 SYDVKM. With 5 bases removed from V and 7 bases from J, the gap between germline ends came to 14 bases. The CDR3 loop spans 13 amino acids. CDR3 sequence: CASSSSLDGGYTF. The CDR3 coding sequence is TGTGCCAGCAGTAGTTCTTTGGATGGTGGCTACACCTTC.

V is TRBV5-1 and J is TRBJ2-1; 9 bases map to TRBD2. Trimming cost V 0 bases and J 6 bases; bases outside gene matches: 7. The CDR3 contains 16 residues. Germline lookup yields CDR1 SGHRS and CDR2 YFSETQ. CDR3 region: CASSLAAGGPGNEQFF. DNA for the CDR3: TGCGCCAGCAGCTTGGCGGCGGGGGGGCCAGGCAATGAGCAGTTCTTC. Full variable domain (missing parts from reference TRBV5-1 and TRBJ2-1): KAGVTQTPRYLIKTRGQQVTLSCSPISGHRSVSWYQQTPGQGLQFLFEYFSETQRNKGNFPGRFSGRQFSNSRSEMNVSTLELGDSALYLCASSLAAGGPGNEQFFGPGTRLTVL.

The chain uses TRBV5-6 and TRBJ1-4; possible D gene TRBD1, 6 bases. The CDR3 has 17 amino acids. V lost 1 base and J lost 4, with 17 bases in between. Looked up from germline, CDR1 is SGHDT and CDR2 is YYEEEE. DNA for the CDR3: TGTGCCAGCAGCTTGTACGGTACCGGGACACTTAATGAAAAACTGTTTTTT. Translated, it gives CASSLYGTGTLNEKLFF. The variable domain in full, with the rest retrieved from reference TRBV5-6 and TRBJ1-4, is DAGVTQSPTHLIKTRGQQVTLRCSPKSGHDTVSWYQQALGQGPQFIFQYYEEEERQRGNFPDRFSGHQFPNYSSELNVNALLLGDSALYLCASSLYGTGTLNEKLFFGSGTQLSVL.

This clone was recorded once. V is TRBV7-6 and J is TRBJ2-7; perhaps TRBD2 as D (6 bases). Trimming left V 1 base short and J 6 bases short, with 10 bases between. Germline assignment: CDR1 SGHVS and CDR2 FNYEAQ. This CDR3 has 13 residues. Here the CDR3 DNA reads TGTGCCAGCAGCTTAGTTGGGGAGGCCGAGCAGTACTTC. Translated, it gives CASSLVGEAEQYF.

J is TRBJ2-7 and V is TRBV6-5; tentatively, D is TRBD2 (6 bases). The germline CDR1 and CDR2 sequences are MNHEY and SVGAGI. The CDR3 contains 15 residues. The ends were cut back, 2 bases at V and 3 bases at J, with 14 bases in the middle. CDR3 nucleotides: TGTGCCAGCAGTTACGAACTCACGGGGGTCTACGAGCAGTACTTC. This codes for CASSYELTGVYEQYF.

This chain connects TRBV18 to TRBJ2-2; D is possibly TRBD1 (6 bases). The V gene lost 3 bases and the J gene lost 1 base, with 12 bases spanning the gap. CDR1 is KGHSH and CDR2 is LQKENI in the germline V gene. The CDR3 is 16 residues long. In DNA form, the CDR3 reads TGTGCCAGCTCACCTACCGGGACAAGGAACACCGGGGAGCTGTTTTTT. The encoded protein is CASSPTGTRNTGELFF.

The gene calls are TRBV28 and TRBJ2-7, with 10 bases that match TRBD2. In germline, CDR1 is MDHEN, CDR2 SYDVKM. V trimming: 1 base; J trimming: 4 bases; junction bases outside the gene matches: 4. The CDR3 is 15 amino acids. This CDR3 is CASSLSGLAFYEQYF. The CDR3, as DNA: TGTGCCAGCAGTTTATCGGGACTAGCGTTTTACGAGCAGTACTTC. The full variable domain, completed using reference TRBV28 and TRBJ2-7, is DVKVTQSSRYLVKRTGEKVFLECVQDMDHENMFWYRQDPGLGLRLIYFSYDVKMKEKGDIPEGYSVSREKKERFSLILESASTNQTSMYLCASSLSGLAFYEQYFGPGTRLTVT.

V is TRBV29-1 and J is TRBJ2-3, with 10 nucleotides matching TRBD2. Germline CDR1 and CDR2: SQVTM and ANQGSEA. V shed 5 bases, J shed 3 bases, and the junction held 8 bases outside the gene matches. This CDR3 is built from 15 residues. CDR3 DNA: TGCAGCGTTCCTCTAGCGGGAGTTGGGACAGATACGCAGTATTTT. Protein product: CSVPLAGVGTDTQYF.

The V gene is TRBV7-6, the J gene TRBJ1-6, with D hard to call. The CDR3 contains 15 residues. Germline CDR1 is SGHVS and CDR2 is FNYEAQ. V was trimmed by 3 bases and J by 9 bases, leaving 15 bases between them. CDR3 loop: CASSLGKGEGSPLHF. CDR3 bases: TGTGCCAGCAGCTTGGGGAAGGGAGAAGGTTCACCCCTCCACTTT.

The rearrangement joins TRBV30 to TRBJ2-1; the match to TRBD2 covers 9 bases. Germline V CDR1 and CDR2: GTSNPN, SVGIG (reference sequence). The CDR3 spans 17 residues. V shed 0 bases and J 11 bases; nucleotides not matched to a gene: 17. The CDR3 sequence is CAWSVGVSGGRTEKQFF. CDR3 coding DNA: TGTGCCTGGAGTGTAGGGGTTAGCGGGGGCCGAACAGAAAAGCAGTTCTTC.

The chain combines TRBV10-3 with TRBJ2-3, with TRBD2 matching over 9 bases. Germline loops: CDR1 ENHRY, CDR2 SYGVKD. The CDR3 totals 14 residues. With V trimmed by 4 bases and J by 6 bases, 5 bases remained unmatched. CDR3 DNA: TGTGCCATCAGTGTACTAGCGGGTACGGATACGCAGTATTTT. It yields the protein CAISVLAGTDTQYF.

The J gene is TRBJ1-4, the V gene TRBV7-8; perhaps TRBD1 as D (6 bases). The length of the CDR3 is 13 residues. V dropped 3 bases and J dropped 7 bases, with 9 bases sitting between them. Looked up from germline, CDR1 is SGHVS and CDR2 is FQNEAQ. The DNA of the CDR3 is TGTGCCAGCAGCTTGGGGACAAGTGAAAAACTGTTTTTT. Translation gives CASSLGTSEKLFF. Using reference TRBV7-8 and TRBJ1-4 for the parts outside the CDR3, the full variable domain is GAGVSQSPRYKVAKRGQDVALRCDPISGHVSLFWYQQALGQGPEFLTYFQNEAQLDKSGLPSDRFFAERPEGSVSTLKIQRTQQEDSAVYLCASSLGTSEKLFFGSGTQLSVL.

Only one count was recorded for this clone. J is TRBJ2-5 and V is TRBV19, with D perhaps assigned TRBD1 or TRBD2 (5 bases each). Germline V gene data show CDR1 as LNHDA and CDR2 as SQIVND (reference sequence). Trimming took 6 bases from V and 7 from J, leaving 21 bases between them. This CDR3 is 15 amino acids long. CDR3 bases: TGTGCCAGTAGCCCTCCGGGACCCATTATGTCGACCCAGTACTTC. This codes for CASSPPGPIMSTQYF. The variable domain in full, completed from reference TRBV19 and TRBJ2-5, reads DGGITQSPKYLFRKEGQNVTLSCEQNLNHDAMYWYRQDPGQGLRLIYYSQIVNDFQKGDIAEGYSVSREKKESFPLTVTSAQKNPTAFYLCASSPPGPIMSTQYFGPGTRLLVL.

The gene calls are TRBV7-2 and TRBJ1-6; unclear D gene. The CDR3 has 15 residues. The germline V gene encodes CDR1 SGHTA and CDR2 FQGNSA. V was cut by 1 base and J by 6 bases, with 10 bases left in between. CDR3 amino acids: CASSLGTPSNSPLHF. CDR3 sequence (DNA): TGTGCCAGCAGCTTAGGTACCCCGTCTAATTCACCCCTCCACTTT. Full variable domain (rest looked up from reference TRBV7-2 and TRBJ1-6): GAGVSQSPSNKVTEKGKDVELRCDPISGHTALYWYRQSLGQGLEFLIYFQGNSAPDKSGLPSDRFSAERTGGSVSTLTIQRTQQEDSAVYLCASSLGTPSNSPLHFGNGTRLTVT.

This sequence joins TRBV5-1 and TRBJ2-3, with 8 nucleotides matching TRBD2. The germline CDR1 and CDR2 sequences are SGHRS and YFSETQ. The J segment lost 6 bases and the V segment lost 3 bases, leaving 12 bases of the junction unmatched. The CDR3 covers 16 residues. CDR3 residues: CASSYLGGGTFDTQYF. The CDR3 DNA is TGCGCCAGCAGCTACCTAGGCGGGGGGACATTCGATACGCAGTATTTT.

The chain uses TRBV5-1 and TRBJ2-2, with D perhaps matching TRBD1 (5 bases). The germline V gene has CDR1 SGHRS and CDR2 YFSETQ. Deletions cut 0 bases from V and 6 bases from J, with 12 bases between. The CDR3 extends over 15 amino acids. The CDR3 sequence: CASSLDRSESGELFF. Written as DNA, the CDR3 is TGCGCCAGCAGCTTGGACAGGTCGGAGTCCGGGGAGCTGTTTTTT.

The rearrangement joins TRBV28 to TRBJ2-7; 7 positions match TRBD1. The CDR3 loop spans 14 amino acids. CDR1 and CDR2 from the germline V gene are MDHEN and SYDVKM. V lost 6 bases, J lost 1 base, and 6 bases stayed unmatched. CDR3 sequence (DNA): TGTGCCAGCAGCTCAGGGGGTCATTCCTACGAGCAGTACTTC. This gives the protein CASSSGGHSYEQYF. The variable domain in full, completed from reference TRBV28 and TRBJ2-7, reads DVKVTQSSRYLVKRTGEKVFLECVQDMDHENMFWYRQDPGLGLRLIYFSYDVKMKEKGDIPEGYSVSREKKERFSLILESASTNQTSMYLCASSSGGHSYEQYFGPGTRLTVT.

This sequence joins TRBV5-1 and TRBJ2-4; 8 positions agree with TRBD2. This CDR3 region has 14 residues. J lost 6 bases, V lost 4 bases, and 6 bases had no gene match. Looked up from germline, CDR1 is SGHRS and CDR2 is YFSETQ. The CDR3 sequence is CASSGGLDGNIQYF. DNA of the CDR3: TGCGCCAGCAGCGGGGGACTAGACGGAAACATTCAGTACTTC.

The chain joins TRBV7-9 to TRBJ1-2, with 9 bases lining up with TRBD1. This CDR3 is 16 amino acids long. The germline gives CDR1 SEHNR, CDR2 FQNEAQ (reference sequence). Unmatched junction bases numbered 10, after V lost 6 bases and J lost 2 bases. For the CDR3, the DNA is TGTGCCAGCAGTCTCTTTGCCGGGACAGGGAACTATGGCTACACCTTC. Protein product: CASSLFAGTGNYGYTF.

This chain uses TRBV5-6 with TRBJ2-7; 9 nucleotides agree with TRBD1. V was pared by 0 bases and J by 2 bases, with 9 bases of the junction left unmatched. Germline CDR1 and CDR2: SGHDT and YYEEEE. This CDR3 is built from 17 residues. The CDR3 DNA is TGTGCCAGCAGCTTGGCTCCAGGACAGGGGTATACCTACGAGCAGTACTTC. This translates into CASSLAPGQGYTYEQYF.

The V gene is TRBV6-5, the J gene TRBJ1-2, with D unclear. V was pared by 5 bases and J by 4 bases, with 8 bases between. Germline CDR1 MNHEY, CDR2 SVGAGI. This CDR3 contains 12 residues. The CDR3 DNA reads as TGTGCCAGCAGTCGAGGAATCTATGGCTACACCTTC. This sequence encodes CASSRGIYGYTF.

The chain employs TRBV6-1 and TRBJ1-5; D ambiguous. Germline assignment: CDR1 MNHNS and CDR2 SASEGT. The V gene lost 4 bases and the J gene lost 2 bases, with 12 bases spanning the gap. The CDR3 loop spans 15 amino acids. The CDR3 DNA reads TGTGCCAGCAGTGCCAGACGGGCAGGCAATCAGCCCCAGCATTTT. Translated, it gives CASSARRAGNQPQHF.

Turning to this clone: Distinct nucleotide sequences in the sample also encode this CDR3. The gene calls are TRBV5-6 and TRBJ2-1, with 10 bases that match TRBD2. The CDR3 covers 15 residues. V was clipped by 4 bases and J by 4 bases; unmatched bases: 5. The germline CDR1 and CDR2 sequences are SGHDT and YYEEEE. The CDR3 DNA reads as TGTGCCAGCAGCCTCGGACTAGCGGCTTACAATGAGCAGTTCTTC. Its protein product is CASSLGLAAYNEQFF.

In DNA, the CDR3 is TGTGCCAGCAGGACCGTAGCGGGTACGACTGAGCAGTACTTC. It codes for CASRTVAGTTEQYF. V is TRBV7-2 and J is TRBJ2-7, with TRBD2 matching over 7 bases. Germline V lookup: CDR1 SGHTA, CDR2 FQGNSA. V gave up 6 bases and J gave up 7 bases; unmatched junction bases: 12. The CDR3 is 14 residues long.

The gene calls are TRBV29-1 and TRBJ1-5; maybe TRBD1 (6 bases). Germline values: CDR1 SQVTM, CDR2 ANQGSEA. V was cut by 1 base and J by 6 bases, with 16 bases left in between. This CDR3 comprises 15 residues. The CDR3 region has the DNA TGCAGCGTTGAAGGGTCCTTAGGGGGGGGTCAGCCCCAGCATTTT. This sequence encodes CSVEGSLGGGQPQHF.

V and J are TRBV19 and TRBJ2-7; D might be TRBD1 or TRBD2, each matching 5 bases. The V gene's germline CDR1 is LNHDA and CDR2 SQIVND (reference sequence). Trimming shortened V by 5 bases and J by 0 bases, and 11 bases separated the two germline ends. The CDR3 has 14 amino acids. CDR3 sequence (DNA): TGTGCCAGTAGTCCACGGGACGGCTCCTACGAGCAGTACTTC. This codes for CASSPRDGSYEQYF.

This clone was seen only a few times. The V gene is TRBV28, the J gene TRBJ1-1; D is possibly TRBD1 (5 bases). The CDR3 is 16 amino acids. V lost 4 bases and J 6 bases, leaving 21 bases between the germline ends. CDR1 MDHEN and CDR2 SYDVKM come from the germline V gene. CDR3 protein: CASSYIRTRSSAEAFF. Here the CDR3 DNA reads TGTGCCAGCAGTTATATTCGGACAAGGTCTTCTGCTGAAGCTTTCTTT.

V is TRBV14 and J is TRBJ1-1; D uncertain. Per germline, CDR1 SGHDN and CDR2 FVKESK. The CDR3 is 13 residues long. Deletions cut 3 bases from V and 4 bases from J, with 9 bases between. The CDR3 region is CASSQSGRTEAFF. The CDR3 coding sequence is TGTGCCAGCAGCCAGTCAGGCCGCACTGAAGCTTTCTTT.

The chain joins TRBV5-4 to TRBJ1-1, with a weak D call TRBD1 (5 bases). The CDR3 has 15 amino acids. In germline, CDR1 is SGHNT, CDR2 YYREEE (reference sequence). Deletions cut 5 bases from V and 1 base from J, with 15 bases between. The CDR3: CASRTNPQGNTEAFF. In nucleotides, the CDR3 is TGTGCCAGCAGGACGAACCCCCAGGGGAACACTGAAGCTTTCTTT.

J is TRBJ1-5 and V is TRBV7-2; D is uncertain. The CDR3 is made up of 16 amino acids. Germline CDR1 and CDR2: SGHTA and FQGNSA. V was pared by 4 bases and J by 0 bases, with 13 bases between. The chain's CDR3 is CASSSGWRYSNQPQHF. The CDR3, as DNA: TGTGCCAGCAGCTCGGGATGGAGATATAGCAATCAGCCCCAGCATTTT.